The next 4 T cell receptor beta chains were all read from a single sample in a study of blood T cell repertoires in COVID-19. Libraries were prepared by immunoSEQ multiplex PCR; TCRdb keeps only in-frame clonotypes and omits some of them. This repertoire shows approximately 150,000 clones, about 80% found once; its top ten account for about 2.1%. The sequenced material came from peripheral blood. These receptors were collected from a woman aged 80 or older with acute or convalescent COVID-19.

The chain couples TRBV6-5 to TRBJ2-3, with 8 bases that match TRBD2. CDR3 length: 15 residues. Germline V gene data show CDR1 as MNHEY and CDR2 as SVGAGI. V lost 0 bases and J lost 4; bases outside the gene matches: 3. CDR3 in amino acids: CASSYSAGVSDTQYF. Written as DNA, the CDR3 is TGTGCCAGCAGTTACTCAGCGGGAGTGTCAGATACGCAGTATTTT.

This chain connects TRBV6-2 or TRBV6-3 to TRBJ2-6; weak D call: TRBD1 (6 bases). The CDR3 sequence is 15 residues long. Trimming left V 5 bases short and J 4 bases short, with 12 bases between. Germline loops: CDR1 MNHEY, CDR2 SVGEGT. The CDR3: CASSRRGSGANVLTF. CDR3 DNA: TGTGCCAGCAGTCGCAGGGGTTCCGGGGCCAACGTCCTGACTTTC.

This clone appeared a few times. V and J are TRBV10-3 and TRBJ2-7; 7 bases agree with TRBD2. Germline CDR1 and CDR2: ENHRY and SYGVKD. There are 15 residues in the CDR3. V lost 2 bases and J lost 3; bases outside the gene matches: 7. CDR3 sequence: CAISEPGPGGYEQYF. The CDR3 bases are TGTGCCATCAGTGAGCCGGGACCGGGGGGCTACGAGCAGTACTTC.

J is TRBJ1-5 and V is TRBV4-1; D not resolved. CDR3 size: 15 residues. The V end was cut by 0 bases, the J end by 7 bases, with 13 bases between. CDR1 is MGHRA and CDR2 is YSYEKL in the germline V gene. CDR3 region: CASSQDGSFGQPQHF. Here the CDR3 DNA reads TGCGCCAGCAGCCAAGATGGTAGCTTTGGACAGCCCCAGCATTTT.